The rows below give T cell receptor beta chains drawn from one sample of a study of T-cell reconstitution after alpha-beta-depleted transplantation in children. TCRdb re-called the PCR reads with MiXCR, one entry per CDR3 protein. The data hold around 800,000 distinct CDR3 sequences, with 16% observed a single time. The sequences come from PBMCs, mostly from graft donor cells, collected 360 days after TCRalphabeta/CD19-depleted stem cell transplant. These TCRs come from a male patient younger than 18 who had a stem cell transplant for acute lymphoblastic leukemia, so the T cells may come from the graft donor. Both conserved end residues are part of each CDR3. Fields, in order: V gene, D gene, J gene, clone size, CDR3 DNA, CDR3 protein. The D gene is left open where the match is weak. Clone sizes are given selectively: once, few, many, or a class where the clone is expanded.

V gene: TRBV7-7
D gene: .
J gene: TRBJ2-1
clone size: many
CDR3 DNA: TGTGCCAGCAGCTTAGCGGCAGGGCCCGGCAACAATGAGCAGTTCTTC
CDR3 protein: CASSLAAGPGNNEQFF

V gene: TRBV19
D gene: TRBD2
J gene: TRBJ2-1
clone size: .
CDR3 DNA: TGTGCCAGTAGTGACCCCTCTAGCGGGAATTTTCATGAGCAGTTCTTC
CDR3 protein: CASSDPSSGNFHEQFF

V gene: TRBV12-3/TRBV12-4
D gene: .
J gene: TRBJ2-5
clone size: many
CDR3 DNA: TGTGCCAGCAGTTTCCGGGACGTCCAAGAGACCCAGTACTTC
CDR3 protein: CASSFRDVQETQYF

V gene: TRBV5-1
D gene: .
J gene: TRBJ2-7
clone size: few
CDR3 DNA: TGTGCCAGCAGCTTAGGGCAGGGCCCCCCGTACGAGCAGTACTTC
CDR3 protein: CASSLGQGPPYEQYF

V gene: TRBV24-1
D gene: TRBD1
J gene: TRBJ2-3
clone size: .
CDR3 DNA: TGTGCCACAAGTGGGGGACAGGGTTTAACAGATACGCAGTATTTT
CDR3 protein: CATSGGQGLTDTQYF

V gene: TRBV25-1
D gene: TRBD1
J gene: TRBJ1-2
clone size: few
CDR3 DNA: TGTGCCAGTAAGGGACAGGGCCTTTCGTATGGCTACACCTTC
CDR3 protein: CASKGQGLSYGYTF

V gene: TRBV7-9
D gene: .
J gene: TRBJ2-7
clone size: few
CDR3 DNA: TGTGCCAGCAGCTTAGTCCAAGGGCAGTACTTC
CDR3 protein: CASSLVQGQYF

V gene: TRBV29-1
D gene: TRBD2
J gene: TRBJ2-2
clone size: .
CDR3 DNA: TGCAGCGGCGGACTAGCGGGAGGGCCCAGAAACACCGGGGAGCTGTTTTTT
CDR3 protein: CSGGLAGGPRNTGELFF

V gene: TRBV15
D gene: .
J gene: TRBJ1-4
clone size: few
CDR3 DNA: TGTGCCACCAGCAGAGACTTGGGGAAACTGTTTTTT
CDR3 protein: CATSRDLGKLFF

V gene: TRBV7-6
D gene: TRBD1
J gene: TRBJ2-2
clone size: many
CDR3 DNA: TGTGCCAGCAGCCTCAGGGGGCGAACAGACGGGGAGCTGTTTTTT
CDR3 protein: CASSLRGRTDGELFF

V gene: TRBV20-1
D gene: .
J gene: TRBJ2-3
clone size: many
CDR3 DNA: TGCAGTGCTTCGAAGGTTCACAGGGAAGCGCAGTATTTT
CDR3 protein: CSASKVHREAQYF

V gene: TRBV11-2
D gene: .
J gene: TRBJ1-1
clone size: .
CDR3 DNA: TGTGCCAGCAGCTTAGACTTATCAACAGGGGAAGCTTTCTTT
CDR3 protein: CASSLDLSTGEAFF

V gene: TRBV20-1
D gene: .
J gene: TRBJ1-5
clone size: once
CDR3 DNA: TGCAGTGCTAGAGGCCAGATTAGCAATCAGCCCCAGCATTTT
CDR3 protein: CSARGQISNQPQHF

V gene: TRBV4-1
D gene: TRBD2
J gene: TRBJ2-1
clone size: few
CDR3 DNA: TGCGCCAGCAGCCACGGGACTAGCGGGAGCGGGAACAATGAGCAGTTCTTC
CDR3 protein: CASSHGTSGSGNNEQFF

V gene: TRBV3-1
D gene: TRBD2
J gene: TRBJ2-1
clone size: many
CDR3 DNA: TGTGCCAGCAGGGGCGGGAGAGGCGATGAGCAGTTCTTC
CDR3 protein: CASRGGRGDEQFF

V gene: TRBV27
D gene: .
J gene: TRBJ1-2
clone size: few
CDR3 DNA: TGTGCCAGCAGTTTTACATCCTTGGGTGGCTACACCTTC
CDR3 protein: CASSFTSLGGYTF

V gene: TRBV4-1
D gene: .
J gene: TRBJ1-5
clone size: .
CDR3 DNA: TGCGCCAGCAGCACGGCCGCCAGGTTTAGCAATCAGCCCCAGCATTTT
CDR3 protein: CASSTAARFSNQPQHF